This T cell receptor beta chain was sequenced in a study of blood T cell repertoires in COVID-19 (dated by TCRdb to 2019 to 2021). In the study overall: Collaborator samples came from the United States, Italy and Spain and covered acute and convalescent phases of COVID-19. The material from the prospective study consisted of cDNA or gDNA derived from T cells, B-cell-depleted T cells, or PBMCs. A freely available public database, intended as a resource for researchers studying the immune response to SARS-CoV-2, is where the repertoires were released. Where HLA class I and class II types were available, the types were taken from metadata supplied by the sample provider, not from assay-based typing. Samples were obtained from the ongoing ImmuneRACE study (first 160 participants) and from some 1,200 subjects provided by 6 global collaborators. Subjects who had been exposed to COVID-19, were actively infected with it, or had recovered from it provided the deeply sampled blood TCRbeta repertoires that made up the dataset. A de-identified subject ID, COVID-19 status, age in years and sex were almost always included in the sample metadata. Study-level results and caveats: How much clinical and demographic metadata was included differed by source and by participant, and the metadata was provided uncurated.

In regard to this clone: The antigen it binds to is not known. No per-base quality is available; no much larger clone lies one base away.

TCRbeta CDR3 regions were amplified from genomic DNA using the immunoSEQ Assay, a bias-controlled multiplex PCR. The original pipeline was this. The number of nucleated cells in each sample was estimated by amplification of reference gene primers within the assay. To quantify the absolute abundance of each unique TCRbeta CDR3 rearrangement, sequence reads were collapsed and filtered. Productive Simpson clonality was computed per sample as the square root of Simpson's diversity index over productive rearrangements. Entries here come from immuneACCESS through TCRdb and include only in-frame sequences with V and J called. Some clones fail to appear in such tables; in the studies checked, an unresolved V gene covers under half of the shortfall, and the cause of the remainder is unknown. The DNA gave D and trimming, while V, J and clone size come from that table. For this sample there are some 340,000 clones; 90% appear just once. 3.9% of the sample comes from the top ten.

Participants in the prospective study were aged 18 to 89 years, lived in about two dozen United States geographic areas, and enrolled through a virtual design. Cohort assignment in the prospective study relied on participant-reported clinical history from a screening survey and a study questionnaire. Exposed participants had been in contact, within 2 weeks of entering the study, with a person who had a PCR-confirmed or clinician-diagnosed case of COVID-19. In the prospective study, whole blood, serum and a nasopharyngeal or oropharyngeal swab were collected from each participant by mobile phlebotomists. Over a roughly two-month period, participants in the prospective study had the option of providing additional blood draws and questionnaires. Before DNA extraction, prospective study blood samples were shipped either frozen or at room temperature. CDR1 GTSNPN and CDR2 SVGIG are derived from the germline V gene (reference sequence). From the cysteine up to the phenylalanine, the CDR3 has a length of 15 residues. CDR3 DNA only is kept here, 45 bases in frame from base 1. The junction shows trimming of 2 bases on V and 4 bases on J, and the gene matches do not reach 6 bases of it.

The sequence is built from TRBV30 and TRBJ1-5, with 9 junctional bases fitting TRBD1. This sequence was found in a woman in her twenties or thirties who had been exposed to COVID-19. Source material: PBMCs or T cells enriched from blood (not recorded which). CDR3 loop: CAWSIGGTGNQPQHF. The nucleotide sequence is TGTGCCTGGAGTATAGGGGGGACAGGGAATCAGCCCCAGCATTTT.